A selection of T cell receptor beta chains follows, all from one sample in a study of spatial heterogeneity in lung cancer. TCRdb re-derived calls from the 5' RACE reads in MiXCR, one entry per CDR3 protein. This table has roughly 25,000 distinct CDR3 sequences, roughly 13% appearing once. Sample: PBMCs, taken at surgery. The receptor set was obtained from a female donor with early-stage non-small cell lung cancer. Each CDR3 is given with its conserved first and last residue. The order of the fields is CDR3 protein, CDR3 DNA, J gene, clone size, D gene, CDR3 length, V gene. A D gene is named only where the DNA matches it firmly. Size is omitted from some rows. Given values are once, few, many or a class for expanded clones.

CSARGLAGALDEQYF,TGCAGTGCTAGGGGACTAGCGGGAGCCTTGGACGAGCAGTACTTC,TRBJ2-7,many,TRBD2,15,TRBV20-1
CSAENRGLDGNTIYF,TGCAGTGCTGAAAACAGGGGGCTAGATGGAAACACCATATATTTT,TRBJ1-3,.,TRBD1,15,TRBV20-1
CASSGDSYEQYF,TGTGCCAGCAGCGGGGACAGCTACGAGCAGTACTTC,TRBJ2-7,many,TRBD1,12,TRBV9
CASNTQPGSEQFF,TGTGCCAGCAACACTCAACCGGGGAGCGAGCAGTTCTTC,TRBJ2-1,.,.,13,TRBV2
CAISEDRVNTEAFF,TGTGCCATCAGTGAGGACAGGGTGAACACTGAAGCTTTCTTT,TRBJ1-1,few,TRBD1,14,TRBV10-3
CASSPSWDGSNQPQHF,TGTGCCAGCTCACCCTCATGGGACGGTAGCAATCAGCCCCAGCATTTT,TRBJ1-5,many,.,16,TRBV18
CASSDARGPETQYF,TGTGCCAGCAGTGATGCCAGGGGCCCTGAGACCCAGTACTTC,TRBJ2-5,many,.,14,TRBV2
CASTRRGVREQFF,TGTGCCAGCACCAGACGAGGGGTACGGGAGCAGTTCTTC,TRBJ2-1,many,.,13,TRBV6-2/TRBV6-3
CASSLGTGEETQYF,TGTGCCAGCAGCTTAGGGACAGGGGAAGAGACCCAGTACTTC,TRBJ2-5,.,TRBD1,14,TRBV7-9
CASLGQGIQAGRSFF,TGTGCCAGCCTGGGACAGGGGATACAGGCTGGGAGATCTTTCTTT,TRBJ1-1,.,TRBD1,15,TRBV28
CSASLVYEQYF,TGCAGTGCTAGTTTAGTCTACGAGCAGTACTTC,TRBJ2-7,many,.,11,TRBV20-1
CASSEVNEQFF,TGTGCCAGCAGTGAAGTCAATGAGCAGTTCTTC,TRBJ2-1,many,.,11,TRBV2
CSASHPTSGSYEQYF,TGCAGTGCTTCCCACCCGACTAGCGGTTCCTACGAGCAGTACTTC,TRBJ2-7,.,TRBD2,15,TRBV20-1
CAISAPIGLAGVEQYF,TGTGCCATCAGTGCGCCGATCGGACTAGCGGGAGTCGAGCAGTACTTC,TRBJ2-7,.,TRBD2,16,TRBV10-3
CASSQTGTGDTGELFF,TGTGCCAGCAGCCAAACCGGGACAGGGGACACCGGGGAGCTGTTTTTT,TRBJ2-2,many,TRBD1,16,TRBV4-2
CASSYSKDTQYF,TGTGCCAGCAGTTACTCGAAAGATACGCAGTATTTT,TRBJ2-3,.,.,12,TRBV6-2/TRBV6-3
CASETSTDTQYF,TGTGCCAGCGAGACTAGCACGGATACGCAGTATTTT,TRBJ2-3,.,TRBD2,12,TRBV28
CASRLQGTDTQYF,TGTGCCAGCAGGTTACAGGGGACAGATACGCAGTATTTT,TRBJ2-3,.,TRBD1,13,TRBV27
CSARDLSFGQFF,TGCAGTGCTAGAGATCTCTCGTTCGGGCAGTTCTTC,TRBJ2-1,many,.,12,TRBV20-1
CASSQDIASSYEQYF,TGTGCCAGCAGCCAAGATATAGCGAGCTCCTACGAGCAGTACTTC,TRBJ2-7,.,.,15,TRBV4-2
CASSLLGLGANVLTF,TGCGCCAGCAGCCTTTTAGGGTTGGGGGCCAACGTCCTGACTTTC,TRBJ2-6,many,.,15,TRBV5-1
CASSFRGTSTDTQYF,TGTGCCAGCAGCTTTCGGGGGACTAGCACAGATACGCAGTATTTT,TRBJ2-3,many,.,15,TRBV5-6
CSANLALQMCSARLAGDHEQYF,TGCAGCGCTAACCTAGCACTGCAGATGTGCAGTGCTAGGTTAGCGGGAGACCACGAGCAGTACTTC,TRBJ2-7,many,TRBD2,22,TRBV20-1
CSVEVFMNTEAFF,TGCAGCGTTGAAGTATTCATGAACACTGAAGCTTTCTTT,TRBJ1-1,many,.,13,TRBV29-1
CASSLPGQGGYNEQFF,TGTGCCAGCAGTTTGCCCGGACAGGGAGGGTACAATGAGCAGTTCTTC,TRBJ2-1,many,.,16,TRBV28
CSVEGPTGGKVNEQFF,TGCAGCGTTGAGGGACCGACAGGGGGAAAGGTGAATGAGCAGTTCTTC,TRBJ2-1,.,TRBD1,16,TRBV29-1
CASSPVGGRAYAEQFF,TGTGCCAGCAGCCCCGTGGGGGGGCGGGCCTATGCTGAGCAGTTCTTC,TRBJ2-1,many,.,16,TRBV11-2
CSSLAGYQETQYF,TGCAGCTCTCTAGCGGGATACCAAGAGACCCAGTACTTC,TRBJ2-5,few,TRBD2,13,TRBV29-1
CSVGHDEKLFF,TGCAGCGTTGGACACGATGAAAAACTGTTTTTT,TRBJ1-4,.,.,11,TRBV29-1
CASFRRDNEQFF,TGTGCCAGTTTTAGGAGGGACAATGAGCAGTTCTTC,TRBJ2-1,.,.,12,TRBV2
CASSPTLAGSYNEQFF,TGTGCCAGCTCACCAACTCTAGCGGGGAGCTACAATGAGCAGTTCTTC,TRBJ2-1,many,TRBD2,16,TRBV18
CASSYETGFFSGTNEKLFF,TGTGCCAGCAGTTACGAGACAGGATTCTTTTCTGGAACTAATGAAAAACTGTTTTTT,TRBJ1-4,many,.,19,TRBV6-2/TRBV6-3
CASSSSGTHDEKLFF,TGTGCCAGCAGCTCGTCCGGGACCCATGATGAAAAACTGTTTTTT,TRBJ1-4,.,.,15,TRBV5-5
CASSDSFGTGGHEQFF,TGTGCCAGCAGTGACTCCTTCGGGACAGGGGGCCATGAGCAGTTCTTC,TRBJ2-1,many,TRBD1,16,TRBV6-4
CASSSSLGGADTQYF,TGTGCCAGCAGTTCCTCCCTGGGGGGGGCAGATACGCAGTATTTT,TRBJ2-3,many,TRBD2,15,TRBV28
CASSVEGGNNEQFF,TGTGCCAGCAGCGTAGAGGGAGGAAACAATGAGCAGTTCTTC,TRBJ2-1,.,.,14,TRBV9
CASSLTGDRVTNQPQHF,TGTGCCAGCAGTTTAACCGGGGACAGGGTCACCAATCAGCCCCAGCATTTT,TRBJ1-5,many,TRBD1,17,TRBV27
CASSQAPYRGSSYEQYF,TGCGCCAGCAGCCAGGCGCCTTACAGGGGATCATCCTACGAGCAGTACTTC,TRBJ2-7,many,TRBD1,17,TRBV4-1
CASSKNRGTEAFF,TGTGCCAGCAGTAAAAACAGGGGCACTGAAGCTTTCTTT,TRBJ1-1,many,TRBD1,13,TRBV27
CASSFPLAGRTQYF,TGTGCCAGCAGTTTTCCTCTAGCGGGCCGGACGCAGTATTTT,TRBJ2-3,many,TRBD2,14,TRBV12-3/TRBV12-4
CASRADFQETQYF,TGTGCCTCCCGGGCCGATTTCCAAGAGACCCAGTACTTC,TRBJ2-5,once,.,13,TRBV10-3
CAWSVGTSNREQYF,TGTGCCTGGAGTGTTGGGACTAGCAATCGGGAGCAGTACTTC,TRBJ2-7,many,TRBD2,14,TRBV30
CASTNSYGTVAINYGYTF,TGTGCCAGCACAAACTCTTACGGGACAGTTGCCATTAACTATGGCTACACCTTC,TRBJ1-2,many,TRBD1,18,TRBV28
CASSEWGDQFF,TGTGCCAGCAGTGAATGGGGAGACCAGTTCTTC,TRBJ2-1,.,.,11,TRBV2
CASRKTDTQYF,TGTGCCAGCAGAAAAACAGATACGCAGTATTTT,TRBJ2-3,many,.,11,TRBV3-1
CASSPGLAEGEQYF,TGTGCCAGCTCACCAGGACTAGCGGAGGGCGAGCAGTACTTC,TRBJ2-7,many,TRBD2,14,TRBV18
CASSAGTSVSEQFF,TGTGCCAGCAGTGCCGGGACTAGTGTTAGTGAGCAGTTCTTC,TRBJ2-1,few,TRBD2,14,TRBV28
CASSVEVGTVGELFF,TGTGCCAGCAGCGTAGAAGTCGGGACGGTCGGGGAGCTGTTTTTT,TRBJ2-2,.,.,15,TRBV9
CASSSRQGLQETQYF,TGTGCCAGCAGCTCAAGACAGGGCCTACAAGAGACCCAGTACTTC,TRBJ2-5,many,TRBD1,15,TRBV7-9
CASSSGQVQHF,TGTGCCAGCAGTTCCGGACAGGTTCAGCATTTT,TRBJ1-5,.,TRBD1,11,TRBV6-6
CASSAPGLVARNYGYTF,TGTGCCAGTAGCGCCCCGGGTTTGGTGGCTAGGAATTATGGCTACACCTTC,TRBJ1-2,.,.,17,TRBV19
CASSIGTGFF,TGTGCCAGCAGCATTGGGACAGGCTTCTTC,TRBJ1-2,many,TRBD1,10,TRBV7-9
CASSFTSGSSYEQYF,TGTGCCAGCAGCTTTACTAGCGGGAGCTCCTACGAGCAGTACTTC,TRBJ2-7,many,TRBD2,15,TRBV7-2
CASSLTSGKENEQFF,TGTGCCAGCAGCCTGACTAGCGGGAAAGAAAATGAGCAGTTCTTC,TRBJ2-1,many,TRBD2,15,TRBV4-2